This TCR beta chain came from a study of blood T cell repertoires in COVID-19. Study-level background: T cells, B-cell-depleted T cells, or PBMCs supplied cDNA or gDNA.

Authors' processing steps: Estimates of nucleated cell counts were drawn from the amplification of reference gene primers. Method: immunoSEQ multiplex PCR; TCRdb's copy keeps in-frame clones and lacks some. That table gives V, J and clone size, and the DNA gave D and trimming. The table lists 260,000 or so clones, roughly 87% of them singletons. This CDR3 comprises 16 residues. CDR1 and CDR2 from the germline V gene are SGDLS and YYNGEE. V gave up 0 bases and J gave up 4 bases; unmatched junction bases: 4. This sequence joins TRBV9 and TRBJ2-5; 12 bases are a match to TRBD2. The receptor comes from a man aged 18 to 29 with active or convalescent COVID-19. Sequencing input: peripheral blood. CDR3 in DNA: TGTGCCAGCAGCGTAGAACTAGCGGGGGGAGGAGAGACCCAGTACTTC. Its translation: CASSVELAGGGETQYF. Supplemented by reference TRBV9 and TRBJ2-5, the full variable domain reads DSGVTQTPKHLITATGQRVTLRCSPRSGDLSVYWYQQSLDQGLQFLIQYYNGEERAKGNILERFSAQQFPDLHSELNLSSLELGDSALYFCASSVELAGGGETQYFGPGTRLLVL.